The rows below give T cell receptor beta chains drawn from one sample of a study of T cell changes during pregnancy in multiple sclerosis. Some clones are missing from TCRdb's copy, which holds only in-frame ones; the method was immunoSEQ multiplex PCR. The sample records roughly 39,000 clones, about 90% being singletons. The material was CD4+ T cells from peripheral blood mononuclear cells, obtained before pregnancy. The receptors derive from a female donor with multiple sclerosis, enrolled in a pregnancy study. CDR3s include the opening cysteine and the closing phenylalanine or tryptophan. Fields, in order: D gene, clone size, J gene, V gene, CDR3 protein, CDR3 DNA. A D gene is named only where the DNA matches it firmly. The size field is filled for only some rows; it gives once, few, many or a size class.

D gene: NA
clone size: NA
J gene: TRBJ2-3
V gene: TRBV5-1
CDR3 protein: CASSLEGQGTQYF
CDR3 DNA: TGCGCCAGCAGCTTGGAGGGGCAGGGTACGCAGTATTTT

D gene: TRBD1
clone size: NA
J gene: TRBJ2-5
V gene: TRBV5-1
CDR3 protein: CASSHRGPSETQYF
CDR3 DNA: TGCGCCAGCAGCCACAGGGGGCCTTCAGAGACCCAGTACTTC

D gene: TRBD1
clone size: NA
J gene: TRBJ1-5
V gene: TRBV19
CDR3 protein: CASSTGQGAWDSNQPQHF
CDR3 DNA: TGTGCCAGTAGTACGGGACAGGGGGCTTGGGATAGCAATCAGCCCCAGCATTTT

D gene: NA
clone size: NA
J gene: TRBJ2-5
V gene: TRBV28
CDR3 protein: CASRGTQGQETQYF
CDR3 DNA: TGTGCCAGCAGGGGGACACAGGGCCAAGAGACCCAGTACTTC

D gene: NA
clone size: NA
J gene: TRBJ2-3
V gene: TRBV27
CDR3 protein: CASSPGSTDTQYF
CDR3 DNA: TGTGCCAGTTCCCCCGGGAGCACAGATACGCAGTATTTT

D gene: NA
clone size: NA
J gene: TRBJ2-1
V gene: TRBV28
CDR3 protein: CASSFLGGAGNEQFF
CDR3 DNA: TGTGCCAGCAGTTTCTTAGGCGGGGCCGGCAATGAGCAGTTCTTC

D gene: NA
clone size: NA
J gene: TRBJ1-1
V gene: TRBV5-1
CDR3 protein: CASSFAGTEAFF
CDR3 DNA: TGCGCCAGCAGCTTCGCGGGCACTGAAGCTTTCTTT

D gene: NA
clone size: NA
J gene: TRBJ2-7
V gene: TRBV7-9
CDR3 protein: CASSPLLGDEQYF
CDR3 DNA: TGTGCCAGCAGCCCGCTTCTAGGCGACGAGCAGTACTTC

D gene: TRBD1
clone size: NA
J gene: TRBJ2-3
V gene: TRBV11-2
CDR3 protein: CASSFRDRAMGTQYF
CDR3 DNA: TGTGCCAGCAGCTTCCGGGACAGGGCGATGGGTACGCAGTATTTT

D gene: NA
clone size: NA
J gene: TRBJ2-2
V gene: TRBV6-4
CDR3 protein: CASSLSNTGELFF
CDR3 DNA: TGTGCCAGCAGCCTTTCGAACACCGGGGAGCTGTTTTTT

D gene: TRBD2
clone size: NA
J gene: TRBJ2-2
V gene: TRBV5-1
CDR3 protein: CASSHRTSGNTGELFF
CDR3 DNA: TGCGCCAGCAGCCATCGGACTAGCGGGAACACCGGGGAGCTGTTTTTT

D gene: NA
clone size: NA
J gene: TRBJ2-7
V gene: TRBV6-6
CDR3 protein: CASSPGTSAYEQYF
CDR3 DNA: TGTGCCAGCAGCCCCGGGACAAGTGCCTACGAGCAGTACTTC

D gene: NA
clone size: NA
J gene: TRBJ1-2
V gene: TRBV6-5
CDR3 protein: CASRRRGGYTF
CDR3 DNA: TGTGCCAGCAGGAGGAGGGGTGGCTACACCTTC

D gene: NA
clone size: NA
J gene: TRBJ1-1
V gene: TRBV28
CDR3 protein: CASSLAAGEAFF
CDR3 DNA: TGTGCCAGCAGTTTAGCCGCGGGGGAAGCTTTCTTT

D gene: NA
clone size: once
J gene: TRBJ2-3
V gene: TRBV18
CDR3 protein: CASSPPSLARTDTQYF
CDR3 DNA: TGTGCCAGCTCACCACCAAGTCTAGCGAGGACAGATACGCAGTATTTT

D gene: TRBD1
clone size: NA
J gene: TRBJ2-7
V gene: TRBV4-2
CDR3 protein: CASSLRDRGTRFYEQYF
CDR3 DNA: TGTGCCAGCAGCCTCCGGGACAGGGGAACCCGATTCTACGAGCAGTACTTC

D gene: TRBD2
clone size: NA
J gene: TRBJ2-1
V gene: TRBV6-4
CDR3 protein: CASSEKAGVVTEQFF
CDR3 DNA: TGTGCCAGCAGTGAAAAAGCGGGAGTGGTCACTGAGCAGTTCTTC

D gene: NA
clone size: once
J gene: TRBJ2-5
V gene: TRBV4-1
CDR3 protein: CASSQEVGGILETQYF
CDR3 DNA: TGCGCCAGCAGCCAAGAGGTTGGGGGGATCTTAGAGACCCAGTACTTC

D gene: NA
clone size: NA
J gene: TRBJ2-7
V gene: TRBV10-2
CDR3 protein: CASRDTTREQYF
CDR3 DNA: TGCGCCAGCAGGGACACCACGCGCGAGCAGTACTTC

D gene: TRBD1
clone size: NA
J gene: TRBJ1-2
V gene: TRBV2
CDR3 protein: CASSWGRGPGGYTF
CDR3 DNA: TGTGCCAGCAGTTGGGGTAGGGGGCCTGGTGGCTACACCTTC

D gene: TRBD1
clone size: NA
J gene: TRBJ1-2
V gene: TRBV27
CDR3 protein: CASRLSDRVGGYTF
CDR3 DNA: TGTGCCAGCAGACTAAGTGACAGGGTTGGTGGCTACACCTTC

D gene: NA
clone size: NA
J gene: TRBJ2-5
V gene: TRBV30
CDR3 protein: CAWKGESSRETQYF
CDR3 DNA: TGTGCCTGGAAGGGGGAGAGCTCTAGGGAGACCCAGTACTTC

D gene: NA
clone size: NA
J gene: TRBJ1-2
V gene: TRBV27
CDR3 protein: CASSFGAGTSWGYTF
CDR3 DNA: TGTGCCAGCAGTTTCGGGGCGGGGACTTCCTGGGGCTACACCTTC

D gene: TRBD2
clone size: NA
J gene: TRBJ2-7
V gene: TRBV4-3
CDR3 protein: CASSPLAGGPGEQYF
CDR3 DNA: TGCGCCAGCAGCCCACTAGCGGGAGGGCCTGGGGAGCAGTACTTC

D gene: TRBD2
clone size: NA
J gene: TRBJ2-3
V gene: TRBV9
CDR3 protein: CASSVGPPGLTMSTDTQYF
CDR3 DNA: TGTGCCAGCAGCGTAGGGCCCCCGGGACTAACTATGAGCACAGATACGCAGTATTTT

D gene: TRBD2
clone size: once
J gene: TRBJ2-3
V gene: TRBV7-8
CDR3 protein: CASSLLGTSGYTDTQYF
CDR3 DNA: TGTGCCAGCAGCTTGCTTGGGACTAGCGGGTACACAGATACGCAGTATTTT

D gene: TRBD2
clone size: NA
J gene: TRBJ2-3
V gene: TRBV7-9
CDR3 protein: CASSPGLAVDTQYF
CDR3 DNA: TGTGCCAGCAGCCCAGGACTAGCGGTAGATACGCAGTATTTT

D gene: NA
clone size: NA
J gene: TRBJ2-5
V gene: TRBV5-4
CDR3 protein: CASSLGPGQETQYF
CDR3 DNA: TGTGCCAGCAGCCTCGGGCCGGGGCAAGAGACCCAGTACTTC

D gene: NA
clone size: NA
J gene: TRBJ2-5
V gene: TRBV6-5
CDR3 protein: CASSYGQGKETQYF
CDR3 DNA: TGTGCCAGCAGTTACGGACAAGGGAAAGAGACCCAGTACTTC